This T cell receptor (beta chain) was obtained from a study of T cells after yellow fever vaccination. Overall study results and limits: The secondary response showed a weaker magnitude and a faster peak, day 5 versus 15.

A process of 5'RACE template switching, which added a universal primer site and UMIs, was used to make TCR cDNA. TCRdb called the 5' RACE reads again in MiXCR, with one record for every CDR3 protein. This table holds some 400,000 distinct CDR3 sequences, around 20% found once. Notes on this clonotype: Its target is not known.

The V and J ends lost 0 bases and 4 bases, in that order; junction bases with no gene match: 5. The germline CDR1 and CDR2 sequences are MNHNY and SVGAGI (reference sequence). This CDR3 has 16 amino acids. V and J are TRBV6-6 and TRBJ2-3, with TRBD2 matching 9 bases. Here the sequenced sample was PBMCs, taken before the yellow fever booster vaccination. The clonotype originates from a young man who received the YFV17D yellow fever vaccine. CDR3 sequence (DNA): TGTGCCAGCAGTTACTCAGGGCGGGGGGGGTCAGATACGCAGTATTTT. It specifies CASSYSGRGGSDTQYF.